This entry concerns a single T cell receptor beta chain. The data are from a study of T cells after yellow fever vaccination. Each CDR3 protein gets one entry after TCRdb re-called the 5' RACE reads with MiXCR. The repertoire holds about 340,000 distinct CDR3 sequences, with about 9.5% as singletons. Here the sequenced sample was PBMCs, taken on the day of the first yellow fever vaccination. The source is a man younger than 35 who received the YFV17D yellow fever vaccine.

CDR3 coding DNA: TGTGCCAGCTCACCAGGCGGACAATGGAATGAGCAGTTCTTC. Translated, it gives CASSPGGQWNEQFF. The chain has TRBV18 and TRBJ2-1; a weak D match, TRBD1 (5 bases). V was cut by 2 bases and J by 7 bases, with 12 bases left in between. CDR3 size: 14 residues. Germline V gene lookup returns CDR1 KGHSH and CDR2 LQKENI.